Presented here are 18 T cell receptor beta chains from one specimen sequenced in a study of CD8+CD57+ T cells in acquired aplastic anemia (dated 2018 in TCRdb). Sequencing used an Illumina HiSeq 2000. Genomic DNA served as template for TCR beta VDJ combination and CDR3 sequence profiling. TCRdb applied fastp at Q25 and MiXCR to the public reads, then kept only in-frame beta chains. Each entry is one CDR3 protein sequence, shown with its most common DNA and genes. The sample yields hundreds of thousands of distinct CDR3 sequences; 65% to 80% were counted once. Together, the top ten hold 4% of the sample. The sequencing input was sorted CD4+, CD8+, or CD8+CD57+ T cells (not recorded which) from PBMCs. These receptors all come from a human donor in good health, serving as a control.

This clonotype has a count of ten or more. V and J are TRBV7-2 and TRBJ1-5, with D possibly matching TRBD1 (5 bases). Trimming shortened V by 6 bases and J by 3 bases, and 15 bases separated the two germline ends. This CDR3 has 15 residues. Germline V gene lookup returns CDR1 SGHTA and CDR2 FQGNSA. CDR3 in amino acids: CASRSGGEYNQPQHF. Here the CDR3 DNA reads TGTGCCAGCAGATCGGGGGGTGAGTACAATCAGCCCCAGCATTTT.

The chain is built from TRBV13 and TRBJ1-4; D is undetermined. Germline V gene lookup returns CDR1 PRHDT and CDR2 FYEKMQ (reference sequence). CDR3 length: 11 amino acids. V was trimmed by 3 bases and J by 14 bases, leaving 10 bases between them. Here the CDR3 reads CASSLGRGLFF. In nucleotides, the CDR3 is TGTGCCAGCAGCTTGGGAAGAGGTCTGTTTTTT. The full variable domain, completed using reference TRBV13 and TRBJ1-4, is AAGVIQSPRHLIKEKRETATLKCYPIPRHDTVYWYQQGPGQDPQFLISFYEKMQSDKGSIPDRFSAQQFSDYHSELNMSSLELGDSALYFCASSLGRGLFFGSGTQLSVL.

This chain joins TRBV10-3 and TRBJ1-6; no firm D call. Looked up from germline, CDR1 is ENHRY and CDR2 is SYGVKD. The CDR3 totals 14 residues. The ends were cut back, 0 bases at V and 10 bases at J, with 10 bases in the middle. CDR3 nucleotides: TGTGCCATCAGTGAGTCAGTGGGTGGATCACCCCTCCACTTT. It translates to CAISESVGGSPLHF.

A note on this clonotype: At one end the junction does not follow the germline gene, possibly because of a read error. This chain connects TRBV7-3 to TRBJ2-3; D possibly uses TRBD1 or TRBD2 (5 bases each). There are 15 residues in the CDR3. Germline assignment: CDR1 SGHTA and CDR2 FQGTGA. The CDR3 DNA is TGTGCCAGCAGCCTAGGGGACGGGGAGCCAGAGACGCAGTATTTT. Translated, it gives CASSLGDGEPETQYF. The entire variable domain, with the rest obtained from reference TRBV7-3 and TRBJ2-3, is as follows: GAGVSQTPSNKVTEKGKYVELRCDPISGHTALYWYRQSLGQGPEFLIYFQGTGAADDSGLPNDRFFAVRPEGSVSTLKIQRTERGDSAVYLCASSLGDGEPETQYFGPGTRLTVL.

This clonotype was detected ten times or more. J is TRBJ1-1 and V is TRBV6-5; maybe TRBD1 (6 bases). Germline V gene data show CDR1 as MNHEY and CDR2 as SVGAGI. The CDR3 extends over 13 amino acids. V lost 0 bases, J lost 10 bases, and 12 bases lay in between. The chain's CDR3 is CASSYSVGGGAFF. The CDR3 nucleotides read TGTGCCAGCAGTTACTCGGTAGGGGGTGGAGCTTTCTTT.

This clonotype was seen repeatedly, ten times or more. The chain recombines TRBV6-1 with TRBJ2-6; 11 positions match TRBD2. CDR3 length equals 16 residues. V shed 6 bases and J 4 bases; nucleotides not matched to a gene: 5. Germline assignment: CDR1 MNHNS and CDR2 SASEGT. Here the CDR3 DNA reads TGTGCCAGCAGGGTACTAGCGGGGGCCGGGGCCAACGTCCTGACTTTC. Translating it yields CASRVLAGAGANVLTF.

The chain is built from TRBV5-4 and TRBJ2-1; D call uncertain. Germline CDR1 is SGHNT and CDR2 is YYREEE (reference sequence). V lost 2 bases and J lost 7, with 16 bases in between. The CDR3 extends over 15 amino acids. The CDR3 bases are TGTGCCAGCAGCTTATCGCGATGGCTGGGTAATGAGCAGTTCTTC. As protein: CASSLSRWLGNEQFF. Using reference TRBV5-4 and TRBJ2-1 for the parts outside the CDR3, the full variable domain is ETGVTQSPTHLIKTRGQQVTLRCSSQSGHNTVSWYQQALGQGPQFIFQYYREEENGRGNFPPRFSGLQFPNYSSELNVNALELDDSALYLCASSLSRWLGNEQFFGPGTRLTVL.

There are a few counts of this clonotype. A much more abundant neighbour one base away suggests this may be a read error. The V call is TRBV20-1, the J call TRBJ2-7; D may be TRBD1 or TRBD2 (5 bases each). Germline CDR1 and CDR2: DFQATT and SNEGSKA (reference sequence). The CDR3 has 15 amino acids. CDR3 sequence reads: CSARDTRDGSYEQHF. In DNA form, the CDR3 reads TGCAGTGCTAGAGATACCCGGGACGGCTCCTACGAGCAGCACTTC.

This clonotype was recorded at least ten times. The rearrangement joins TRBV5-1 to TRBJ2-2, with 8 bases identical to TRBD1. CDR1 is SGHRS, CDR2 YFSETQ, per germline. The CDR3 runs 15 residues. Trimming at V came to 0 bases and at J to 6 bases, leaving 4 bases not matched to a gene. CDR3 bases: TGCGCCAGCAGCTTGGAGCAGGGGGCGTCCGGGGAGCTGTTTTTT. Protein product: CASSLEQGASGELFF. Drawing the rest from reference TRBV5-1 and TRBJ2-2, the complete variable domain is KAGVTQTPRYLIKTRGQQVTLSCSPISGHRSVSWYQQTPGQGLQFLFEYFSETQRNKGNFPGRFSGRQFSNSRSEMNVSTLELGDSALYLCASSLEQGASGELFFGEGSRLTVL.

The chain couples TRBV20-1 to TRBJ2-3, with D maybe TRBD1 (6 bases). Germline values: CDR1 DFQATT, CDR2 SNEGSKA (reference sequence). This CDR3 comprises 13 residues. V lost 2 bases and J 10 bases, leaving 16 bases between the germline ends. CDR3 residues: CSARQGHNTAQYF. CDR3 coding DNA: TGCAGTGCTAGACAGGGACATAACACCGCGCAGTATTTT.

The V call is TRBV5-6, the J call TRBJ1-2; D unresolved. The V end lost 4 bases, the J end lost 6 bases, and 19 bases lay between the germline ends. CDR3 length equals 15 residues. From germline, CDR1 is SGHDT and CDR2 YYEEEE. The CDR3 here is CASSASRPHSHGYTF. As DNA, the CDR3 is TGTGCCAGCAGCGCTTCACGGCCGCACAGTCATGGCTACACCTTC. The complete variable domain, with remaining parts taken from reference TRBV5-6 and TRBJ1-2, reads DAGVTQSPTHLIKTRGQQVTLRCSPKSGHDTVSWYQQALGQGPQFIFQYYEEEERQRGNFPDRFSGHQFPNYSSELNVNALLLGDSALYLCASSASRPHSHGYTFGSGTRLTVV.

This clonotype was detected ten times or more. This chain links TRBV10-2 with TRBJ2-3, with 15 positions matching TRBD2. The CDR3 is 19 amino acids. Germline values: CDR1 WSHSY, CDR2 SAAADI. J gave up 3 bases and V 6 bases, and 13 bases lay outside the gene matches. The CDR3 region is CASRILPGLAGGLTDTQYF. The CDR3 DNA follows: TGCGCCAGCAGGATTCTCCCGGGACTAGCGGGGGGATTAACAGATACGCAGTATTTT.

Regarding this clonotype: This CDR3 fails to terminate in the conserved phenylalanine or tryptophan, so it likely reflects a read error. The DNA is left out, because the CDR3 cannot be placed on it with certainty; the CDR3 is given as TCRdb lists it. The rearrangement uses TRBV9 and TRBJ2-7; TRBD2, the table's D call, lacks a check against the DNA. CDR1 SGDLS and CDR2 YYNGEE come from the germline V gene. The CDR3 totals 13 residues, both ends included. The CDR3 loop reads CASRRSRVRQETL.

In DNA form, the CDR3 reads TGTGCCACTCAATATGACATGGGCACCGGGGAGCTGTTTTTT. Protein: CATQYDMGTGELFF. The chain recombines TRBV27 with TRBJ2-2; D ambiguous. The CDR3 consists of 14 residues. Trimming took off 10 bases at V and 4 bases at J, with 16 bases between the two ends. Germline-derived CDR1 and CDR2 are MNHEY and SMNVEV (reference sequence).

Only one count was recorded for this clonotype. The junction differs from germline at one of its ends, possibly a read error. The CDR3 sequence is CASSLDLQGRESPF. The CDR3, as DNA: TGTGCCAGCAGCTTAGACCTTCAGGGGCGGGAGTCACCCTTC. V is TRBV7-2 and J is TRBJ2-7; D is perhaps TRBD2 (7 bases). This CDR3 has 14 amino acids. Germline V gene data show CDR1 as SGHTA and CDR2 as FQGNSA.

On this clonotype: One end of the junction varies from germline; a read error may be responsible. The rearrangement uses TRBV7-6 and TRBJ1-2; perhaps TRBD1 as D (5 bases). CDR1 is SGHVS, CDR2 FNYEAQ, per germline. This CDR3 is built from 14 residues. In DNA form, the CDR3 reads TGTGCCAGCAGCCCCAAGGGCAGGAGACAGATACGCAGTTTC. Amino acids: CASSPKGRRQIRSF.

This chain connects TRBV5-8 to TRBJ1-1, with 8 bases that match TRBD1. Germline assignment: CDR1 SGHTS and CDR2 YDEGEE. V gave up 4 bases and J gave up 5 bases; unmatched junction bases: 10. The CDR3 has 15 residues. The CDR3 DNA follows: TGTGCCAGCAGCCCTGGACAGGGCGCGGGGACTGAAGCTTTCTTT. It translates to CASSPGQGAGTEAFF.

The chain recombines TRBV20-1 with TRBJ1-6; tentative D call: TRBD1 (6 bases). Trimming removed 3 bases from V and 14 bases from J, with 17 bases in between. Germline CDR1 DFQATT, CDR2 SNEGSKA (reference sequence). This CDR3 is 13 amino acids long. This CDR3 reads CSASPTGYETLHF. The DNA of the CDR3 is TGCAGTGCTAGCCCGACAGGTTATGAGACCCTCCACTTT.